Following are 13 T cell receptor beta chains from one sample sequenced in a study of blood T cell repertoires in COVID-19. TCRdb keeps only in-frame clones here, not all; method: immunoSEQ multiplex PCR. This table has about 150,000 clones, 70% to 85% appearing once. Sequences were obtained from peripheral blood. The receptor set was obtained from a woman in her fifties or sixties with acute or convalescent COVID-19.

CDR3 region: CASSFYSVGQGSYGYTF. CDR3 nucleotides: TGTGCCAGCAGCTTTTATTCGGTAGGGCAGGGGAGCTATGGCTACACCTTC. The J gene is TRBJ1-2, the V gene TRBV7-8, with a possible D match to TRBD1 (6 bases). The CDR3 is made up of 17 amino acids. The ends were cut back, 3 bases at V and 4 bases at J, with 21 bases in the middle. Germline lookup yields CDR1 SGHVS and CDR2 FQNEAQ.

V is TRBV2 and J is TRBJ2-2; possible D gene TRBD1, 6 bases. The CDR3 runs to 15 residues. V was pared by 7 bases and J by 1 base, with 13 bases between. The germline V gene has CDR1 SNHLY and CDR2 FYNNEI. CDR3 in amino acids: CASTPWTVNTGELFF. The DNA of the CDR3 is TGTGCCAGCACCCCATGGACAGTGAACACCGGGGAGCTGTTTTTT.

V and J are TRBV7-8 and TRBJ1-6, with a weak D call TRBD1 (6 bases). The V and J ends lost 5 bases and 4 bases respectively, with 12 bases between them. The length of the CDR3 is 15 residues. The germline gives CDR1 SGHVS, CDR2 FQNEAQ. CDR3 bases: TGTGCCAGCAGCCCGGACAGAGTGTATAATTCACCCCTCCACTTT. Translating it yields CASSPDRVYNSPLHF. Variable domain in full (rest from reference TRBV7-8 and TRBJ1-6): GAGVSQSPRYKVAKRGQDVALRCDPISGHVSLFWYQQALGQGPEFLTYFQNEAQLDKSGLPSDRFFAERPEGSVSTLKIQRTQQEDSAVYLCASSPDRVYNSPLHFGNGTRLTVT.

V usage is TRBV2 and J usage is TRBJ1-6, with a possible D match to TRBD1 (6 bases). Germline V gives CDR1 SNHLY, CDR2 FYNNEI. The CDR3 covers 17 residues. The V end was cut by 7 bases, the J end by 7 bases, with 23 bases between. DNA of the CDR3: TGTGCCAGCACTAAAACAGGGTATGCGAGCACCAATTCACCCCTCCACTTT. Translated: CASTKTGYASTNSPLHF. Full variable domain (missing parts from reference TRBV2 and TRBJ1-6): EPEVTQTPSHQVTQMGQEVILRCVPISNHLYFYWYRQILGQKVEFLVSFYNNEISEKSEIFDDQFSVERPDGSNFTLKIRSTKLEDSAMYFCASTKTGYASTNSPLHFGNGTRLTVT.

V gene TRBV10-3 combines with J gene TRBJ1-5, with TRBD1 identical over 8 bases. Germline CDR1 and CDR2: ENHRY and SYGVKD. The CDR3 loop spans 14 amino acids. The trim removed 3 bases at V and 6 bases at J, leaving 4 bases unmatched. The CDR3 DNA is TGTGCCATCAGTGAAGTACAGGGGGGTCAGCCCCAGCATTTT. As protein: CAISEVQGGQPQHF.

The CDR3: CASSSQGDQPQHF. DNA of the CDR3: TGTGCCAGCAGCAGTCAAGGAGATCAGCCCCAGCATTTT. This chain uses TRBV7-9 with TRBJ1-5; D is ambiguous. V was shortened by 5 bases and J by 5 bases, with 10 bases between the two germline ends. Germline CDR1 and CDR2: SEHNR and FQNEAQ (reference sequence). This CDR3 contains 13 residues. The whole variable domain, remainder taken from reference TRBV7-9 and TRBJ1-5, is DTGVSQNPRHKITKRGQNVTFRCDPISEHNRLYWYRQTLGQGPEFLTYFQNEAQLEKSRLLSDRFSAERPKGSFSTLEIQRTEQGDSAMYLCASSSQGDQPQHFGDGTRLSIL.

The chain couples TRBV30 to TRBJ2-1, with D perhaps TRBD2 (6 bases). Per germline, CDR1 GTSNPN and CDR2 SVGIG (reference sequence). Deletions cut 5 bases from V and 7 bases from J, with 18 bases between. CDR3 length equals 14 residues. The CDR3 reads CAWASTRRGNEQFF. In DNA form, the CDR3 reads TGTGCCTGGGCCTCGACTAGGAGGGGTAATGAGCAGTTCTTC.

The chain employs TRBV7-8 and TRBJ1-2; 9 bases are a match to TRBD1. The CDR3 is 17 amino acids. V lost 8 bases to trimming and J lost 6 bases; unmatched junction nucleotides: 19. Germline V lookup: CDR1 SGHVS, CDR2 FQNEAQ. CDR3 DNA sequence: TGTGCCAGCCGAAAAGACAGGGGGTTAACAAGGGGGCATGGCTACACCTTC. It is translated as CASRKDRGLTRGHGYTF.

This chain links TRBV7-8 with TRBJ2-7; a weak D match, TRBD1 (6 bases). Trimming left V 6 bases short and J 0 bases short, with 12 bases between. In germline, CDR1 is SGHVS, CDR2 FQNEAQ. CDR3 size: 14 residues. CDR3 amino acids: CASRLTTGSYEQYF. Written as DNA, the CDR3 is TGTGCCAGCAGACTAACGACAGGCTCCTACGAGCAGTACTTC.

The CDR3 nucleotides read TGCGCCAGCAGTATACAGGGTAACTATGGCTACACCTTC. It is translated as CASSIQGNYGYTF. V and J are TRBV10-2 and TRBJ1-2, with D tentatively TRBD1 (6 bases). Germline assignment: CDR1 WSHSY and CDR2 SAAADI. The CDR3 sequence is 13 residues long. Trimming left V 5 bases short and J 1 base short, with 8 bases between.

J is TRBJ1-1 and V is TRBV14; the D is unclear. Per germline, CDR1 SGHDN and CDR2 FVKESK. The ends were cut back, 4 bases at V and 2 bases at J, with 11 bases in the middle. The CDR3 runs to 14 residues. The CDR3 DNA reads as TGTGCCAGCAGCCCGTGGCGGGCAAACACTGAAGCTTTCTTT. The encoded protein is CASSPWRANTEAFF.

The chain couples TRBV5-4 to TRBJ1-3; D not certain. Germline V lookup: CDR1 SGHNT, CDR2 YYREEE (reference sequence). V dropped 4 bases and J dropped 2 bases, with 7 bases sitting between them. The CDR3 extends over 13 amino acids. CDR3 sequence: CASSILTGNTIYF. In DNA form, the CDR3 reads TGTGCCAGCAGCATACTGACTGGAAACACCATATATTTT.

This clone was counted a single time. The chain is built from TRBV11-2 and TRBJ2-5; 10 bases align to TRBD2. The CDR3 totals 14 residues. V lost 5 bases to trimming and J lost 2 bases; unmatched junction nucleotides: 2. Germline lookup yields CDR1 SGHAT and CDR2 FQNNGV. In DNA, the CDR3 is TGTGCCAGCAGCCCGGGACTAGCGCAAGAGACCCAGTACTTC. Its translation is CASSPGLAQETQYF.